This TCR beta chain was identified during a study of blood T cell repertoires in COVID-19. Background on the study: Spain, Italy and the United States supplied samples that represented acute and convalescent COVID-19. T cells, B-cell-depleted T cells, or PBMCs supplied cDNA or gDNA.

Under the authors' procedure: Counts of nucleated cells, estimated from reference gene primer amplification, were obtained. TCRdb's table, derived via immunoSEQ multiplex PCR, lists solely in-frame clones and lacks some. The V and J calls and clone size are taken from that table; D and trimming were inferred from the DNA. The sample holds 250,000 or so clones, 86% seen once. This receptor was obtained from a woman aged 25 to 39 with active or convalescent COVID-19. Sequencing input: peripheral blood.

The CDR3 DNA sequence: TGTGCCAGCAGCTTAGAGGGGCGCTACGAGCAGTACTTC. This translates into CASSLEGRYEQYF. The chain employs TRBV7-2 and TRBJ2-7; perhaps TRBD1 as D (5 bases). Germline CDR1 and CDR2: SGHTA and FQGNSA. The CDR3 is 13 amino acids. The ends were cut back, 1 base at V and 3 bases at J, with 7 bases in the middle.